One sample yielded the 29 T cell receptor beta chains listed below, sequenced in a study of CD8+ T cells in alopecia areata. Treatment reported: oral pan-JAK inhibitor, 5-10 mg twice daily. RNA, once extracted, was reverse transcribed into cDNA for use as the sequencing template. The assay was immunoSEQ multiplex PCR, and TCRdb's table has in-frame clones only and misses some. This repertoire shows 95,000 to 100,000 clones, about 61% found once; its top ten account for about 15%. The source material was CD8+ T cells sorted from blood, sampled at approximately week 60, from a patient treated with tofacitinib. These receptors were taken from a human donor with alopecia areata.

The J gene is TRBJ2-7, the V gene TRBV2; 9 bases align to TRBD1. Germline trimming cut 4 bases from V and 3 bases from J; bases unmatched to any gene: 4. The germline V gene has CDR1 SNHLY and CDR2 FYNNEI. This CDR3 has 14 residues. The DNA of the CDR3 is TGTGCCAGCAGTGGACAGGGGGGCGTCTACGAGCAGTACTTC. Amino acids: CASSGQGGVYEQYF. Full variable domain (rest looked up from reference TRBV2 and TRBJ2-7): EPEVTQTPSHQVTQMGQEVILRCVPISNHLYFYWYRQILGQKVEFLVSFYNNEISEKSEIFDDQFSVERPDGSNFTLKIRSTKLEDSAMYFCASSGQGGVYEQYFGPGTRLTVT.

The J gene is TRBJ2-4, the V gene TRBV2; D is perhaps TRBD1 or TRBD2 (6 bases each). This CDR3 has 15 residues. The V end was cut by 6 bases, the J end by 5 bases, with 17 bases between. Germline loops: CDR1 SNHLY, CDR2 FYNNEI. CDR3 bases: TGTGCCAGCAGCCCGGGGGCCCCATCACAAAACATTCAGTACTTC. It is translated as CASSPGAPSQNIQYF.

This chain joins TRBV6-1 and TRBJ1-2; D gene uncertain. Germline lookup yields CDR1 MNHNS and CDR2 SASEGT. Trimming removed 7 bases from V and 0 bases from J, with 15 bases in between. The length of the CDR3 is 15 residues. The CDR3 spells CASIPGGETNYGYTF. In DNA, the CDR3 is TGTGCCAGCATCCCTGGCGGGGAAACTAACTATGGCTACACCTTC.

The chain has TRBV30 and TRBJ2-2; D call uncertain. The V gene lost 8 bases and the J gene lost 4 bases, with 11 bases spanning the gap. The CDR3 consists of 12 residues. CDR1 is GTSNPN and CDR2 is SVGIG in the germline V gene (reference sequence). The CDR3 region has the DNA TGTGCCCAGACGCGCACCACCGGGGAGCTGTTTTTT. Its protein is CAQTRTTGELFF.

The chain has TRBV4-2 and TRBJ2-5; a possible D gene is TRBD1 (6 bases). V was clipped by 1 base and J by 9 bases, with 21 bases between them. The CDR3 is 16 amino acids. Germline V gives CDR1 LGHNA, CDR2 YNFKEQ. CDR3 sequence reads: CASSQADDRSPWSQYF. CDR3 DNA: TGTGCCAGCAGCCAAGCTGACGACAGGTCCCCATGGTCCCAGTACTTC.

The CDR3 here is CASSDGTGGRTEAFF. CDR3 nucleotides: TGTGCCAGCAGTGATGGGACAGGGGGTAGGACTGAAGCTTTCTTT. The chain combines TRBV2 with TRBJ1-1; 11 nucleotides line up with TRBD1. The CDR3 contains 15 residues. V shed 3 bases, J shed 5 bases, and the junction held 5 bases outside the gene matches. The germline gives CDR1 SNHLY, CDR2 FYNNEI.

In its sample, this clone was seen a few times. The DNA of the CDR3 is TGTGCTAGTGCCCAGCTGGCAATCTATGGCTACACCTTC. It encodes CASAQLAIYGYTF. The chain is built from TRBV12-5 and TRBJ1-2; no definite D call. The CDR3 is 13 amino acids. From germline, CDR1 is LGHNT and CDR2 FRNRAP. With 7 bases removed from V and 4 bases from J, the gap between germline ends came to 13 bases.

The CDR3 spells CASNPTRGYNEQFF. The DNA for the CDR3 is TGTGCCAGCAACCCGACTAGAGGATACAATGAGCAGTTCTTC. This chain joins TRBV6-5 and TRBJ2-1, with D perhaps matching TRBD2 (6 bases). This CDR3 has 14 residues. The V gene lost 7 bases and the J gene lost 4 bases, with 14 bases spanning the gap. Germline CDR1 reads MNHEY; CDR2 reads SVGAGI.

In this sample, this clone turned up a few times. The chain's CDR3 is CAISEGTTAGEQFF. The CDR3 nucleotides are TGTGCCATCAGTGAGGGGACAACGGCAGGTGAGCAGTTCTTC. The chain links TRBV10-3 to TRBJ2-1; perhaps TRBD1 as D (6 bases). CDR3 length: 14 amino acids. The V end lost 2 bases, the J end lost 9 bases, and 14 bases lay between the germline ends. The germline V gene encodes CDR1 ENHRY and CDR2 SYGVKD.

The rearrangement uses TRBV30 and TRBJ2-5, with D perhaps given as TRBD1 or TRBD2 (7 bases each). V dropped 1 base and J dropped 4 bases, with 19 bases sitting between them. The CDR3 is 16 residues long. Germline values: CDR1 GTSNPN, CDR2 SVGIG (reference sequence). The CDR3 DNA reads TGTGCCTGGAGTGCTCTTCTGCCAGGGGGGGCAGAGACCCAGTACTTC. This encodes CAWSALLPGGAETQYF. Full variable domain (outside the CDR3, taken from reference TRBV30 and TRBJ2-5): SQTIHQWPATLVQPVGSPLSLECTVEGTSNPNLYWYRQAAGRGLQLLFYSVGIGQISSEVPQNLSASRPQDRQFILSSKKLLLSDSGFYLCAWSALLPGGAETQYFGPGTRLLVL.

This clone was seen a handful of times. CDR3 DNA sequence: TGCGCCAGCAGCCAAGAACCCCTACAGGGGCGTCAGCCCCAGCATTTT. It specifies CASSQEPLQGRQPQHF. The chain is built from TRBV4-1 and TRBJ1-5; 7 bases match TRBD1. V gave up 0 bases and J gave up 6 bases; unmatched junction bases: 8. Germline CDR1 is MGHRA and CDR2 is YSYEKL. This CDR3 region has 16 residues.

J is TRBJ2-7 and V is TRBV5-6; 7 bases fit TRBD2. CDR1 is SGHDT and CDR2 is YYEEEE in the germline V gene. V shed 0 bases and J 5 bases; nucleotides not matched to a gene: 5. This CDR3 has 14 amino acids. The chain's CDR3 is CASSLGPAGNEQYF. CDR3 coding DNA: TGTGCCAGCAGCTTGGGACCAGCGGGGAACGAGCAGTACTTC.

The chain uses TRBV7-2 and TRBJ1-5; D remains unclear. The CDR3 has 13 amino acids. Trimming stripped 1 base from V and 6 bases from J, with 7 bases between. Germline V CDR1 and CDR2: SGHTA, FQGNSA. The CDR3 region is CASSLEGFQPQHF. Written as DNA, the CDR3 is TGTGCCAGCAGCTTAGAAGGGTTTCAGCCCCAGCATTTT.

This clone was detected only a few times. The gene calls are TRBV7-9 and TRBJ2-7; 7 bases line up with TRBD1. The V gene end was trimmed by 4 bases and the J gene end by 6 bases; junction bases not matched to a gene: 15. The CDR3 has 16 amino acids. The germline V gene has CDR1 SEHNR and CDR2 FQNEAQ (reference sequence). The CDR3 sequence: CASSSGSWDRRLEQYF. The CDR3, as DNA: TGTGCCAGCAGCTCAGGTAGTTGGGACAGACGACTCGAGCAGTACTTC.

This clone was observed many times. The chain carries TRBV11-2 and TRBJ2-3; D is uncertain. The CDR3 sequence is 16 residues long. Germline V gene sequence: CDR1 SGHAT, CDR2 FQNNGV. V lost 1 base to trimming and J lost 1 base, with 12 bases between them. For the CDR3, the DNA is TGTGCCAGCAGCTTAGGTTGGTACGGACGCACAGATACGCAGTATTTT. This translates into CASSLGWYGRTDTQYF.

The chain couples TRBV7-6 to TRBJ1-1, with D maybe TRBD1 (5 bases). The V end was cut by 1 base, the J end by 5 bases, with 17 bases between. The germline CDR1 and CDR2 sequences are SGHVS and FNYEAQ. CDR3 length: 16 residues. The DNA for the CDR3 is TGTGCCAGCAGCTTAGAGATGGGGCGCGGGGGGACTGAAGCTTTCTTT. It specifies CASSLEMGRGGTEAFF.

The genes are TRBV7-8 and TRBJ2-5, with 10 bases aligning to TRBD2. Germline loops: CDR1 SGHVS, CDR2 FQNEAQ. This CDR3 spans 19 amino acids. V dropped 5 bases and J dropped 5; count of bases not matched to a gene: 20. The CDR3 spells CASSIPSTGTSALGETQYF. Here the CDR3 DNA reads TGTGCCAGCAGCATCCCCTCGACCGGGACTAGCGCATTAGGCGAGACCCAGTACTTC.

This chain uses TRBV25-1 with TRBJ1-2, with TRBD1 identical over 7 bases. Germline CDR1 is MGHDK and CDR2 is SYGVNS. Unmatched junction bases numbered 10, after V lost 8 bases and J lost 4 bases. The CDR3 consists of 14 residues. Written as DNA, the CDR3 is TGTGCCAGCGGAGGGGACAGCCCGAGCTATGGCTACACCTTC. This translates into CASGGDSPSYGYTF.

This chain uses TRBV5-1 with TRBJ2-1; D possibly corresponds to TRBD2 (6 bases). Germline CDR1 reads SGHRS; CDR2 reads YFSETQ. This CDR3 spans 16 amino acids. Trimming cost V 0 bases and J 6 bases, with 16 bases left between them. This CDR3 reads CASSLALGIGGNEQFF. The CDR3 nucleotides read TGCGCCAGCAGCTTGGCCTTAGGAATCGGGGGCAATGAGCAGTTCTTC.

The V call is TRBV7-9, the J call TRBJ1-2, with D perhaps TRBD1 (5 bases). Per the germline V gene, CDR1 is SEHNR and CDR2 is FQNEAQ (reference sequence). The CDR3 is 17 amino acids. V was shortened by 3 bases and J by 1 base, with 18 bases between the two germline ends. The chain's CDR3 is CASSLASPGTDNYGYTF. The DNA of the CDR3 is TGTGCCAGCAGCTTGGCATCTCCCGGGACGGATAACTATGGCTACACCTTC.

V usage is TRBV19 and J usage is TRBJ1-2; maybe TRBD1 (5 bases). The CDR3 is 13 residues long. The germline V gene has CDR1 LNHDA and CDR2 SQIVND (reference sequence). Trimming took off 10 bases at V and 6 bases at J, with 18 bases between the two ends. The CDR3 coding sequence is TGTGCCACAAGACAGAGGGACCATGATGGCTACACCTTC. Its protein is CATRQRDHDGYTF.

J is TRBJ1-6 and V is TRBV7-6, with a weak D call TRBD1 (6 bases). This CDR3 comprises 15 residues. Trimming cost V 0 bases and J 9 bases, with 12 bases left between them. From germline, CDR1 is SGHVS and CDR2 FNYEAQ. The CDR3 here is CASSLAWQGSSPLHF. In DNA form, the CDR3 reads TGTGCCAGCAGCTTAGCGTGGCAGGGGAGTTCACCCCTCCACTTT.

The rearrangement uses TRBV2 and TRBJ2-1, with no clear D. The V end was cut by 3 bases, the J end by 0 bases, with 12 bases between. The CDR3 spans 16 residues. Per germline, CDR1 SNHLY and CDR2 FYNNEI. The CDR3 nucleotides read TGTGCCAGCAGTGACAGCCCAGACCCCTCCTACAATGAGCAGTTCTTC. It encodes CASSDSPDPSYNEQFF.

This rearrangement joins TRBV27 to TRBJ2-3; D possibly uses TRBD1 or TRBD2 (5 bases each). V lost 5 bases and J lost 3, with 15 bases in between. Germline loops: CDR1 MNHEY, CDR2 SMNVEV (reference sequence). The CDR3 has 15 amino acids. The CDR3 loop reads CASSNLGTVTDTQYF. In nucleotides, the CDR3 is TGTGCCAGCAGTAACTTAGGGACGGTGACAGATACGCAGTATTTT.

This clone was counted a few times. The chain combines TRBV13 with TRBJ2-3, with TRBD2 identical over 9 bases. The CDR3 runs 15 residues. With V trimmed by 5 bases and J by 2 bases, 5 bases remained unmatched. CDR1 PRHDT and CDR2 FYEKMQ come from the germline V gene (reference sequence). The CDR3 reads CASSIAGVTTDTQYF. CDR3 DNA: TGTGCCAGCAGCATAGCGGGGGTTACCACAGATACGCAGTATTTT.

This clone was counted a few times. The V gene is TRBV5-6, the J gene TRBJ2-7; D remains unclear. V was clipped by 0 bases and J by 5 bases, with 9 bases between them. The CDR3 runs to 13 residues. Germline V gives CDR1 SGHDT, CDR2 YYEEEE. The CDR3 DNA reads as TGTGCCAGCAGCTTGGGACACTGGAACGAGCAGTACTTC. Its translation is CASSLGHWNEQYF. Complete variable domain (other parts from reference TRBV5-6 and TRBJ2-7): DAGVTQSPTHLIKTRGQQVTLRCSPKSGHDTVSWYQQALGQGPQFIFQYYEEEERQRGNFPDRFSGHQFPNYSSELNVNALLLGDSALYLCASSLGHWNEQYFGPGTRLTVT.

The chain employs TRBV11-1 and TRBJ1-3; D remains ambiguous. This CDR3 is built from 14 residues. The germline V and J ends were trimmed by 1 base and 2 bases, with 6 bases remaining between them. CDR1 is SGHAT and CDR2 is FQDESV in the germline V gene (reference sequence). The CDR3 region is CASSLGGPGNTIYF. CDR3 bases: TGTGCCAGCAGCTTAGGAGGTCCTGGAAACACCATATATTTT. Supplemented by reference TRBV11-1 and TRBJ1-3, the full variable domain reads EAEVAQSPRYKITEKSQAVAFWCDPISGHATLYWYRQILGQGPELLVQFQDESVVDDSQLPKDRFSAERLKGVDSTLKIQPAELGDSAMYLCASSLGGPGNTIYFGEGSWLTVV.

This sequence joins TRBV14 and TRBJ2-3, with 10 bases lining up with TRBD1. The CDR3 is made up of 16 amino acids. The V segment lost 2 bases and the J segment 5 bases; nucleotides outside the gene matches: 7. Germline assignment: CDR1 SGHDN and CDR2 FVKESK. CDR3 in amino acids: CASSQPRDRGLDTQYF. For the CDR3, the DNA is TGTGCCAGCAGCCAACCCCGGGACAGGGGCCTAGATACGCAGTATTTT.

This clone was observed a handful of times. The chain joins TRBV7-9 to TRBJ1-6, with a possible D match to TRBD1 (6 bases). Trimming took 5 bases from V and 8 from J, leaving 25 bases between them. This CDR3 spans 18 amino acids. Germline V gene data show CDR1 as SEHNR and CDR2 as FQNEAQ (reference sequence). CDR3 loop: CASSPPGSGVPGDSPLHF. CDR3 nucleotide sequence: TGTGCCAGCAGCCCCCCGGGATCAGGGGTACCTGGGGATTCACCCCTCCACTTT. Full variable domain (remainder filled in from reference TRBV7-9 and TRBJ1-6): DTGVSQNPRHKITKRGQNVTFRCDPISEHNRLYWYRQTLGQGPEFLTYFQNEAQLEKSRLLSDRFSAERPKGSFSTLEIQRTEQGDSAMYLCASSPPGSGVPGDSPLHFGNGTRLTVT.